Given below is one T cell receptor (beta chain) in context. The CDR3 consists of 11 residues. The ends were cut back, 3 bases at V and 7 bases at J, with 10 bases in the middle. Germline CDR1 GTSNPN, CDR2 SVGIG (reference sequence). Assay: immunoSEQ multiplex PCR; the TCRdb copy retains only in-frame clones and omits some. Among over 150,000 clones, 91% were seen once, and the ten largest hold 3% to 3.5%. This sample was taken from a study of cytomegalovirus exposure and HLA in healthy donors. The sequenced sample consisted of PBMCs. The receptor comes from a woman between 18 and 30 years old in good health and CMV-seropositive. This chain connects TRBV30 to TRBJ2-7; D may be TRBD1 (5 bases). CDR3 protein: CAWSRDQEQYF. The DNA of the CDR3 is TGTGCCTGGAGCAGGGATCAAGAGCAGTACTTC.